This passage covers 15 T cell receptor beta chains from one sample sequenced in a study of cytomegalovirus exposure and HLA in healthy donors. PCR primers comprised 60 Vbeta and 13 Jbeta primers. Sequencing was performed with immunoSEQ multiplex PCR; in TCRdb, only in-frame clones are kept and a portion is missing. The table shows about 220,000 clones, with roughly 83% occurring only once. The sample consisted of PBMCs. The receptors were sampled from a boy between 2 and 10 years old in good health and CMV-seronegative.

The rearrangement links TRBV5-4 to TRBJ2-3, with TRBD2 matching over 9 bases. The CDR3 sequence is 16 residues long. Germline loops: CDR1 SGHNT, CDR2 YYREEE (reference sequence). V lost 3 bases and J lost 2; bases outside the gene matches: 7. In nucleotides, the CDR3 is TGTGCCAGCAGCTCAGCAGGCGGGAGGGCCACAGATACGCAGTATTTT. Its protein product is CASSSAGGRATDTQYF. Using reference TRBV5-4 and TRBJ2-3 for the parts outside the CDR3, the full variable domain is ETGVTQSPTHLIKTRGQQVTLRCSSQSGHNTVSWYQQALGQGPQFIFQYYREEENGRGNFPPRFSGLQFPNYSSELNVNALELDDSALYLCASSSAGGRATDTQYFGPGTRLTVL.

The chain couples TRBV27 to TRBJ2-1, with D perhaps TRBD1 (6 bases). V was shortened by 3 bases and J by 5 bases, with 14 bases between the two germline ends. This CDR3 comprises 15 residues. Germline values: CDR1 MNHEY, CDR2 SMNVEV (reference sequence). CDR3 DNA sequence: TGTGCCAGCAGTTTGGGGCCCTGGACAGACAATGAGCAGTTCTTC. It specifies CASSLGPWTDNEQFF.

The chain combines TRBV9 with TRBJ2-1; the D gene is possibly TRBD1 (6 bases). The CDR3 covers 15 residues. The germline gives CDR1 SGDLS, CDR2 YYNGEE. V was shortened by 3 bases and J by 6 bases, with 16 bases between the two germline ends. CDR3 nucleotide sequence: TGTGCCAGCAGCGCCGAGACAGGTTTGATCAATGAGCAGTTCTTC. This codes for CASSAETGLINEQFF.

V gene TRBV6-6 combines with J gene TRBJ1-5, with TRBD1 matching over 8 bases. Germline V gene data show CDR1 as MNHNY and CDR2 as SVGAGI (reference sequence). V lost 4 bases, J lost 3 bases, and 2 bases stayed unmatched. This CDR3 spans 14 amino acids. The CDR3 DNA reads as TGTGCCAGCAGTTGGACAGGGAACAATCAGCCCCAGCATTTT. Translation: CASSWTGNNQPQHF.

The chain joins TRBV6-1 to TRBJ2-7, with TRBD1 identical over 11 bases. V lost 5 bases to trimming and J lost 4 bases; unmatched junction nucleotides: 7. CDR3 length: 15 residues. CDR1 and CDR2 from the germline V gene are MNHNS and SASEGT. CDR3 amino acids: CASSHRTGGAYEQYF. CDR3 nucleotides: TGTGCCAGCAGTCACAGGACAGGGGGCGCTTACGAGCAGTACTTC.

The V call is TRBV19, the J call TRBJ2-2; 13 nucleotides align to TRBD2. The CDR3 is made up of 15 amino acids. V lost 8 bases to trimming and J lost 5 bases; unmatched junction nucleotides: 5. Germline CDR1 reads LNHDA; CDR2 reads SQIVND (reference sequence). Here the CDR3 DNA reads TGTGCCAGTCGGACTAGCGGGAGAGAGACCGGGGAGCTGTTTTTT. This sequence encodes CASRTSGRETGELFF.

The chain employs TRBV6-5 and TRBJ2-3; D possibly corresponds to TRBD2 (6 bases). Trimming removed 2 bases at V and 10 bases at J, with 16 bases between. Germline loops: CDR1 MNHEY, CDR2 SVGAGI. There are 14 residues in the CDR3. The CDR3 loop reads CASSYAGLSHPQYF. In nucleotides, the CDR3 is TGTGCCAGCAGTTACGCGGGACTTTCCCATCCGCAGTATTTT.

This chain uses TRBV6-4 with TRBJ1-2; 10 bases fit TRBD1. V dropped 4 bases and J dropped 4; count of bases not matched to a gene: 15. Germline CDR1 reads MRHNA; CDR2 reads SNTAGT. The CDR3 has 18 amino acids. CDR3 DNA sequence: TGTGCCAGCAGTGCCCACGGGACAGGGGCCCTAGAATTCTATGGCTACACCTTC. Protein: CASSAHGTGALEFYGYTF.

The chain recombines TRBV6-1 with TRBJ1-6; a possible D gene is TRBD1 (6 bases). Trimming stripped 2 bases from V and 7 bases from J, with 15 bases between. This CDR3 spans 16 amino acids. Germline CDR1 reads MNHNS; CDR2 reads SASEGT. CDR3 bases: TGTGCCAGCAGTGAAATAGTTATAACAGGGAATTCACCCCTCCACTTT. It specifies CASSEIVITGNSPLHF.

This clone was found once. The gene calls are TRBV2 and TRBJ2-1; TRBD1 aligns across 8 bases. The CDR3 has 15 amino acids. The junction had 8 bases not matched to a gene; V was cut back by 6 bases and J by 4 bases. CDR1 is SNHLY and CDR2 is FYNNEI in the germline V gene. CDR3 loop: CASRAGTGLYNEQFF. The CDR3 region has the DNA TGTGCCAGCAGGGCCGGGACAGGCCTATACAATGAGCAGTTCTTC.

V usage is TRBV5-4 and J usage is TRBJ2-2; D is possibly TRBD2 (6 bases). The CDR3 extends over 17 amino acids. From germline, CDR1 is SGHNT and CDR2 YYREEE (reference sequence). Trimming pared 1 base from V and 0 bases from J, leaving 13 bases between. CDR3 residues: CASSLMRGVTNTGELFF. Written as DNA, the CDR3 is TGTGCCAGCAGCTTGATGCGCGGGGTAACGAACACCGGGGAGCTGTTTTTT.

In its sample, this clone was seen once. This sequence joins TRBV2 and TRBJ2-5; TRBD2 agrees at 12 bases. The junction had 13 bases not matched to a gene; V was cut back by 7 bases and J by 4 bases. Germline loops: CDR1 SNHLY, CDR2 FYNNEI. CDR3 length: 17 amino acids. The CDR3 loop is CASTPYGLAGQVETQYF. The CDR3, as DNA: TGTGCCAGCACCCCATATGGACTAGCGGGGCAGGTAGAGACCCAGTACTTC.

The rearrangement uses TRBV5-6 and TRBJ2-5, with D possibly TRBD1 on 5 matching bases. The end of the DNA is better explained by TRBJ2-7, so the J call may be wrong. The CDR3 is 14 residues long. Germline loops: CDR1 SGHDT, CDR2 YYEEEE. CDR3 coding DNA: TGTGCCAGCAGCTTGTCAGGACACCTCTACGAGCAGTACTTC. It encodes CASSLSGHLYEQYF.

The chain has TRBV5-1 and TRBJ1-1; 9 nucleotides line up with TRBD1. Germline V CDR1 and CDR2: SGHRS, YFSETQ. V shed 3 bases, J shed 8 bases, and the junction held 5 bases outside the gene matches. The CDR3 totals 13 residues. The CDR3 sequence is CASSWGTGWEAFF. In DNA, the CDR3 is TGCGCCAGCAGCTGGGGGACAGGGTGGGAAGCTTTCTTT. The whole variable domain, filled in from reference TRBV5-1 and TRBJ1-1, reads KAGVTQTPRYLIKTRGQQVTLSCSPISGHRSVSWYQQTPGQGLQFLFEYFSETQRNKGNFPGRFSGRQFSNSRSEMNVSTLELGDSALYLCASSWGTGWEAFFGQGTRLTVV.

The chain recombines TRBV20-1 with TRBJ1-2, with D unclear. The germline V gene has CDR1 DFQATT and CDR2 SNEGSKA (reference sequence). V was shortened by 3 bases and J by 5 bases, with 7 bases between the two germline ends. CDR3 length: 11 amino acids. CDR3 nucleotide sequence: TGCAGTGCTAGTTCGGAGTATGGCTACACCTTC. This encodes CSASSEYGYTF.